One and the same sample provided the 2 T cell receptor beta chains below, sequenced in a study of blood T cells in healthy people across ages. Using a J-beta primer mix together with a sample-barcoded 5' primer, a second PCR was run for about 7 to 12 cycles. TCRdb re-analysed the 5' RACE reads in MiXCR, keeping a single row per CDR3 protein. The sample lists approximately 1.5 million distinct CDR3 sequences; under 55% were seen once. The specimen sequenced was blood. These receptors were taken from a woman aged 18-29 years in good health.

There are a few counts of this clonotype. The chain recombines TRBV7-2 with TRBJ1-2; D is unclear. The CDR3 is 13 residues long. CDR1 is SGHTA, CDR2 FQGNSA, per germline. V was pared by 1 base and J by 8 bases, with 11 bases between. The CDR3 spells CASSLESLSGYTF. The CDR3 DNA is TGTGCCAGCAGCTTAGAGTCCCTCTCGGGCTACACCTTC.

The rearrangement links TRBV24-1 to TRBJ2-3, with D possibly called TRBD1 or TRBD2 (5 bases each). Germline CDR1 reads KGHDR; CDR2 reads SFDVKD. The CDR3 loop spans 13 amino acids. V lost 12 bases and J lost 0, with 12 bases in between. The CDR3 spells CAAGGGSTDTQYF. DNA of the CDR3: TGTGCCGCGGGTGGGGGAAGCACAGATACGCAGTATTTT.